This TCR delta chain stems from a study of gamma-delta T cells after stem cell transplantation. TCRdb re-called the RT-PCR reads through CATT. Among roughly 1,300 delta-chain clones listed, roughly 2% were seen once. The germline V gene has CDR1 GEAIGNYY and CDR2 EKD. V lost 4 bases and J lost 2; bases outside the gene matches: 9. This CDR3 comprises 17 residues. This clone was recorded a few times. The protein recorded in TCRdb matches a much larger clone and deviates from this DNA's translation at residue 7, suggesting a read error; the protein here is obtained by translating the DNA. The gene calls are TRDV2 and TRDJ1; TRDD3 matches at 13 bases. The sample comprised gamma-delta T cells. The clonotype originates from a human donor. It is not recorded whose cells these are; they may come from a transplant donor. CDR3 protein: CACERLELGDTTDKLIF. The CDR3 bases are TGTGCCTGTGAAAGACTCGAACTGGGGGATACGACCGATAAACTCATCTTT.